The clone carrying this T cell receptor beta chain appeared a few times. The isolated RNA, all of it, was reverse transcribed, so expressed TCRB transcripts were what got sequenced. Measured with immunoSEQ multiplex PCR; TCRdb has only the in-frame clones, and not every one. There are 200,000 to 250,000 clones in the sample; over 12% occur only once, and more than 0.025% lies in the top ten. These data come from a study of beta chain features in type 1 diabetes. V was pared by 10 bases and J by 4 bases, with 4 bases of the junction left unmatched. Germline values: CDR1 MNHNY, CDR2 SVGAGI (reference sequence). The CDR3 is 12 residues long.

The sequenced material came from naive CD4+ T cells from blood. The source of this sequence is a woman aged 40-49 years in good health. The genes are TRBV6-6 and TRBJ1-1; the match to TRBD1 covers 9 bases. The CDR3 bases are TGTGCCACACTGGGACAGGGCACTGAAGCTTTCTTT. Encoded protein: CATLGQGTEAFF.